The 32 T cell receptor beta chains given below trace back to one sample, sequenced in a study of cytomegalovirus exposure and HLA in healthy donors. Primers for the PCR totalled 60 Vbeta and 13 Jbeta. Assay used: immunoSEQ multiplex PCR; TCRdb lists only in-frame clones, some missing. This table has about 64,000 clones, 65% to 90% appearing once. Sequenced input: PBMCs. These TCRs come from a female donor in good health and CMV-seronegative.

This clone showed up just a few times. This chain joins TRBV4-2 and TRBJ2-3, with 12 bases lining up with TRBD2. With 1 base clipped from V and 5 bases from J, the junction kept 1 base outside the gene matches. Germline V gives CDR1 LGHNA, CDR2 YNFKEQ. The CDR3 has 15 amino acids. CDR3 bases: TGTGCCAGCAGCCAAGGGACTAGCGGGGTAGATACGCAGTATTTT. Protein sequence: CASSQGTSGVDTQYF.

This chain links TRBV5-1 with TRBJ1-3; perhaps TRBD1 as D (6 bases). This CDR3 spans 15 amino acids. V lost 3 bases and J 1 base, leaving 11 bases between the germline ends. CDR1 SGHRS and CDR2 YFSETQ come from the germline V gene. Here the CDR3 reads CASSSGQTSGNTIYF. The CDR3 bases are TGCGCCAGCAGCTCCGGACAGACGTCTGGAAACACCATATATTTT.

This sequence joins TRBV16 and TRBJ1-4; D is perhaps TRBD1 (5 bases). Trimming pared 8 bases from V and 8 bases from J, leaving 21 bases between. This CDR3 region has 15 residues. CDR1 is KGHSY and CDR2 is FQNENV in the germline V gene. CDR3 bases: TGTGCCAGCGGACCTGCCGGGACGGGAGGGGAAAAACTGTTTTTT. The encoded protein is CASGPAGTGGEKLFF.

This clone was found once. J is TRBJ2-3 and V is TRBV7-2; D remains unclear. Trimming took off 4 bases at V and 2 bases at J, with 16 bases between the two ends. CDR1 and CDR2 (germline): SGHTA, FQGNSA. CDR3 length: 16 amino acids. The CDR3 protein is CASSSKAATLTDTQYF. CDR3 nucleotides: TGTGCCAGCAGCTCCAAGGCGGCAACCCTCACAGATACGCAGTATTTT.

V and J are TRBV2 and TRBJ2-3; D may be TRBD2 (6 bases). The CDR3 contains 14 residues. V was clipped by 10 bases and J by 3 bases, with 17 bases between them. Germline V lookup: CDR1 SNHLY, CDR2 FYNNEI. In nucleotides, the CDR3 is TGTGCCACGGAGGGTTTGGGAGCGACAGATACGCAGTATTTT. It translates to CATEGLGATDTQYF.

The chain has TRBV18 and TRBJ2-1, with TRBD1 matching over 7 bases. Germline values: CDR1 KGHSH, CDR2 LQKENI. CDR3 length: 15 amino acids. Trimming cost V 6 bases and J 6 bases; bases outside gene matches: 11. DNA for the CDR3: TGTGCCAGCTCCCAATCCGGGACAGAGGTCAATGAGCAGTTCTTC. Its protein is CASSQSGTEVNEQFF. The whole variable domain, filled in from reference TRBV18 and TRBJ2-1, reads NAGVMQNPRHLVRRRGQEARLRCSPMKGHSHVYWYRQLPEEGLKFMVYLQKENIIDESGMPKERFSAEFPKEGPSILRIQQVVRGDSAAYFCASSQSGTEVNEQFFGPGTRLTVL.

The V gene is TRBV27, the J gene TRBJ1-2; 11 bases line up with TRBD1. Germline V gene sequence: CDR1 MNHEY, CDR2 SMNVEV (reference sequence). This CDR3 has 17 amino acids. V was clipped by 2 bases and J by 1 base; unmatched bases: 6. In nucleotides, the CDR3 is TGTGCCAGCAGTTTACTAGGACAGGGGGCTGGTAACTATGGCTACACCTTC. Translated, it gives CASSLLGQGAGNYGYTF.

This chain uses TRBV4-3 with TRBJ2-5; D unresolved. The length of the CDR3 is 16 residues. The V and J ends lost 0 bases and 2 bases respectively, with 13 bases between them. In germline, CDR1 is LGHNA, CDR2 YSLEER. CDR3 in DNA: TGCGCCAGCAGCCAAGATCACTACGGGTCACAAGAGACCCAGTACTTC. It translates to CASSQDHYGSQETQYF.

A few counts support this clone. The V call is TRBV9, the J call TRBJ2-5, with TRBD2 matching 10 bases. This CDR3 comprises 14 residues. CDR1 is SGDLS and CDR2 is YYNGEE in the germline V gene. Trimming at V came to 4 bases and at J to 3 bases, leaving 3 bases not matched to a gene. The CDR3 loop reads CASSKGLAEETQYF. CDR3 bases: TGTGCCAGCAGCAAAGGACTAGCGGAAGAGACCCAGTACTTC. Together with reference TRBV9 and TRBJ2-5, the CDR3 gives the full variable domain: DSGVTQTPKHLITATGQRVTLRCSPRSGDLSVYWYQQSLDQGLQFLIQYYNGEERAKGNILERFSAQQFPDLHSELNLSSLELGDSALYFCASSKGLAEETQYFGPGTRLLVL.

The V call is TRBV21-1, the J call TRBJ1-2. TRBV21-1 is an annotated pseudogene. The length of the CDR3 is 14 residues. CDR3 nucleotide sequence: TGTGCCAGCAGCCCCGGGGGAGGGTTCTATGGCTACACCTTC. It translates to CASSPGGGFYGYTF.

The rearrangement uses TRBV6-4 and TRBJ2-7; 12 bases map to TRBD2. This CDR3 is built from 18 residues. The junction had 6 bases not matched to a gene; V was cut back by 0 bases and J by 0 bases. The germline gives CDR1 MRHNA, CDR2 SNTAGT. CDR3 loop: CASSDSIGTSGPSYEQYF. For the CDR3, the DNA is TGTGCCAGCAGTGACTCGATTGGGACTAGCGGGCCCTCCTACGAGCAGTACTTC.

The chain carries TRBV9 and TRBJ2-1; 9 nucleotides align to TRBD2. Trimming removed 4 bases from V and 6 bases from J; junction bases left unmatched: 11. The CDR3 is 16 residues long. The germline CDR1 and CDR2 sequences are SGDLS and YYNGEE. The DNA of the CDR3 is TGTGCCAGCAGCCCCTTGGGAGCGGGGGGTGGCAATGAGCAGTTCTTC. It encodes CASSPLGAGGGNEQFF. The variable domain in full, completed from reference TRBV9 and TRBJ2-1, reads DSGVTQTPKHLITATGQRVTLRCSPRSGDLSVYWYQQSLDQGLQFLIQYYNGEERAKGNILERFSAQQFPDLHSELNLSSLELGDSALYFCASSPLGAGGGNEQFFGPGTRLTVL.

CDR3 DNA sequence: TGTGCCAGCAGCTTAACAGGGATGGAGGAGACCCAGTACTTC. Translated: CASSLTGMEETQYF. The gene calls are TRBV7-6 and TRBJ2-5, with D possibly being TRBD1 (6 bases). Germline lookup yields CDR1 SGHVS and CDR2 FNYEAQ. V was shortened by 2 bases and J by 5 bases, with 12 bases between the two germline ends. CDR3 length: 14 residues.

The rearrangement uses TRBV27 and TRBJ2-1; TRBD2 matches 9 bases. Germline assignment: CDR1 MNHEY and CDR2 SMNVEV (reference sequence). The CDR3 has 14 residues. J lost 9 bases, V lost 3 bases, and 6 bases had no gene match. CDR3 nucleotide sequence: TGTGCCAGCAGTTTTGGTAGCGGGAGTGGTGAGCAGTTCTTC. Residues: CASSFGSGSGEQFF.

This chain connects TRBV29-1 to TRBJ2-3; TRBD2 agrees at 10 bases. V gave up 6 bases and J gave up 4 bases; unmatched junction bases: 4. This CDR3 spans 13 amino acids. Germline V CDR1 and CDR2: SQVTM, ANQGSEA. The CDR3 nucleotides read TGCAGCGTCGAGCGGGGGGGGGCAGATACGCAGTATTTT. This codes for CSVERGGADTQYF.

Written as DNA, the CDR3 is TGTGCCAGCAGTCCAACGAAGAGGGACAGCGCTTTCTTT. Protein sequence: CASSPTKRDSAFF. The chain joins TRBV28 to TRBJ1-1; 7 nucleotides align to TRBD1. V lost 5 bases and J lost 11; bases outside the gene matches: 11. This CDR3 has 13 amino acids. Germline CDR1 reads MDHEN; CDR2 reads SYDVKM.

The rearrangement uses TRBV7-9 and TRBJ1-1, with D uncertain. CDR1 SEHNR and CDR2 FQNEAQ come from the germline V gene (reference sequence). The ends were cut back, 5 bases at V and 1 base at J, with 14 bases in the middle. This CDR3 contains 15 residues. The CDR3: CASSQSPQPNTEAFF. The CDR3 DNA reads TGTGCCAGCAGCCAAAGCCCGCAACCGAACACTGAAGCTTTCTTT.

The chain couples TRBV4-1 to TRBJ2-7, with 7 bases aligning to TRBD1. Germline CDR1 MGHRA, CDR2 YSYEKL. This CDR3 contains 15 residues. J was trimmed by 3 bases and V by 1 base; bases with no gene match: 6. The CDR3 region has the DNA TGCGCCAGCAGCCAAGGTCCAGGGGGAATCTACGAGCAGTACTTC. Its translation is CASSQGPGGIYEQYF.

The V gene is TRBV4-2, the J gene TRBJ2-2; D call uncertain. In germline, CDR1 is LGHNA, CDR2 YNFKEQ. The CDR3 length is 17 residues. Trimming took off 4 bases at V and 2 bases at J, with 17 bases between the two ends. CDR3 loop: CASSPSKLIENTGELFF. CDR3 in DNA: TGTGCCAGCAGCCCCTCCAAACTGATCGAAAACACCGGGGAGCTGTTTTTT.

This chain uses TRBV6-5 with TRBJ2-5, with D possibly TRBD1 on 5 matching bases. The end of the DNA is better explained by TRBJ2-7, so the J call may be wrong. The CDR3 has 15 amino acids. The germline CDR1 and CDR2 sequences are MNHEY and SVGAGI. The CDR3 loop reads CASSGTDTAVYEQYF. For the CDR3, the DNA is TGTGCCAGCAGTGGAACGGACACCGCCGTCTACGAGCAGTACTTC.

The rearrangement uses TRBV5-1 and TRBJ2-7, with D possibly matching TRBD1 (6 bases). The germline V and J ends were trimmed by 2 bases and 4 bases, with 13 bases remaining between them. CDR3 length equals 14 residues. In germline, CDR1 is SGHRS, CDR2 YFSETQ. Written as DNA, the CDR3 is TGCGCCAGCAGCTTTACGACAGGTTTTTACGAGCAGTACTTC. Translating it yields CASSFTTGFYEQYF.

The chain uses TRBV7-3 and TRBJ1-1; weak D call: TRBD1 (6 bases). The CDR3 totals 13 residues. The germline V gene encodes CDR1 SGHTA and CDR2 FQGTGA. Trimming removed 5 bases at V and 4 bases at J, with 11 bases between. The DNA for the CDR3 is TGTGCCAGCAGCCAACAGGGTGGCACTGAAGCTTTCTTT. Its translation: CASSQQGGTEAFF.

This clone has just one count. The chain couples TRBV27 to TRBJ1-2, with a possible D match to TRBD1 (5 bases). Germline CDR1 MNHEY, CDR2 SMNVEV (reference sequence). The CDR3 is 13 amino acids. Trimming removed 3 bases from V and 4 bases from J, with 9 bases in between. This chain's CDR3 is CASSFRGSYGYTF. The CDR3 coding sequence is TGTGCCAGCAGTTTTCGGGGGAGCTATGGCTACACCTTC.

For the CDR3, the DNA is TGTGCCTGGAGTGTTGGCTGGGGGGAAACCTACGAGCAGTACTTC. This translates into CAWSVGWGETYEQYF. The chain has TRBV30 and TRBJ2-7; D is possibly TRBD2 (6 bases). This CDR3 is 15 amino acids long. Germline assignment: CDR1 GTSNPN and CDR2 SVGIG (reference sequence). V gave up 0 bases and J gave up 2 bases, with 14 bases separating them.

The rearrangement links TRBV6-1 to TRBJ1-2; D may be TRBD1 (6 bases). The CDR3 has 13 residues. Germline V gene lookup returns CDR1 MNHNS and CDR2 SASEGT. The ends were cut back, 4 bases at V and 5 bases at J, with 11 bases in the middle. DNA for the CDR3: TGTGCCAGCAGTGTACAAACAGGGTATGGCTACACCTTC. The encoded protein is CASSVQTGYGYTF.

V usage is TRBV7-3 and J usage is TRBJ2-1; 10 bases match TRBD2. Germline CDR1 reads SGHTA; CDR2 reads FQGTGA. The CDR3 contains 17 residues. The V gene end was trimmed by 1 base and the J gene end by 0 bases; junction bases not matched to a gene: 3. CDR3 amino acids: CASSLRAGGDSYNEQFF. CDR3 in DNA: TGTGCCAGCAGCTTAAGAGCGGGAGGGGACTCCTACAATGAGCAGTTCTTC.

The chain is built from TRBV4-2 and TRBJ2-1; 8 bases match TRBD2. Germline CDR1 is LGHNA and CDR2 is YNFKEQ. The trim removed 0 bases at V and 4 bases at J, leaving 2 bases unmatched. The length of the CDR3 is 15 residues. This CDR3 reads CASSQDREGYNEQFF. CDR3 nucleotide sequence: TGTGCCAGCAGCCAAGATCGGGAGGGATACAATGAGCAGTTCTTC.

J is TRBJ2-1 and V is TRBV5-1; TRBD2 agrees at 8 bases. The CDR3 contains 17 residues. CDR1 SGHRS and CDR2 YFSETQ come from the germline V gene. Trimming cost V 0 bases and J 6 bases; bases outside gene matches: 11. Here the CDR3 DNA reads TGCGCCAGCAGCTTGGCCTCGATAGCGGGACTTGCCAATGAGCAGTTCTTC. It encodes CASSLASIAGLANEQFF.

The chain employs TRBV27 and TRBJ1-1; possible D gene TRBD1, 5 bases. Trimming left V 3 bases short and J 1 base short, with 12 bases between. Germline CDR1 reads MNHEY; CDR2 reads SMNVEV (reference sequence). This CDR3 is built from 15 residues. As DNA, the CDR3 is TGTGCCAGCAGTTTTCGGGGGTTGAGGAACACTGAAGCTTTCTTT. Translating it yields CASSFRGLRNTEAFF.

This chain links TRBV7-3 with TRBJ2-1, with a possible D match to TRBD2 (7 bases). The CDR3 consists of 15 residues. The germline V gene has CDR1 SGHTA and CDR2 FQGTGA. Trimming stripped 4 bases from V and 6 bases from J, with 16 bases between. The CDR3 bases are TGTGCCAGCAGCTCATCGGGGGGCTGGGTCAATGAGCAGTTCTTC. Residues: CASSSSGGWVNEQFF.

The CDR3 region has the DNA TGCGCCAGCAGCCAAGGGCCGGGACAGGGGTTTGATTCACCCCTCCACTTT. It translates to CASSQGPGQGFDSPLHF. The rearrangement uses TRBV4-3 and TRBJ1-6, with TRBD1 matching 10 bases. The ends lost 1 base at V and 8 bases at J; junction bases unmatched: 8. From germline, CDR1 is LGHNA and CDR2 YSLEER. The CDR3 spans 17 residues.

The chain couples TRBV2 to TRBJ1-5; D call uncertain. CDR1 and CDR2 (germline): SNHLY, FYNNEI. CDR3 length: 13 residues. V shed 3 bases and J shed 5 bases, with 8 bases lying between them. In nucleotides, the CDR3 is TGTGCCAGCAGTGATGTCTCCTATCAGCCCCAGCATTTT. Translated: CASSDVSYQPQHF.